A single sample gave rise to the 14 T cell receptor beta chains below, sequenced in a study of naive and memory T cell subsets. General observations from the study: A few larger clonotypes appeared in naive repertoires, especially CD8, possibly memory cells re-expressing CD45RA.

These receptors are not linked to any known antigen. Two oligonucleotides, mixed equimolar, formed the beta constant-region primer covering TRBC1 and TRBC2. The ligated cDNA underwent four PCR rounds using SP2 and nested alpha and beta constant-region primers. TCRdb independently ran MiXCR on the UMI-ligation and nested PCR reads; one entry per CDR3 protein. This sample has about 150,000 distinct CDR3 sequences; roughly 22% occur once, and the top ten carry 0.09% to 0.13%. Material: naive CD4+ T cells from blood. The receptor source for this set is a human donor in good health.

The J gene is TRBJ2-3, the V gene TRBV7-2, with 13 nucleotides matching TRBD2. Germline V gene lookup returns CDR1 SGHTA and CDR2 FQGNSA. The trim removed 2 bases at V and 4 bases at J, leaving 0 bases unmatched. There are 15 residues in the CDR3. The CDR3 DNA reads as TGTGCCAGCAGCTTAACTAGCGGGAGGGCAGATACGCAGTATTTT. Translation: CASSLTSGRADTQYF.

The J gene is TRBJ2-3, the V gene TRBV6-2 or TRBV6-3; no clear D. Germline values: CDR1 MNHEY, CDR2 SVGEGT. V lost 2 bases and J 0 bases, leaving 9 bases between the germline ends. The CDR3 is 15 amino acids. Written as DNA, the CDR3 is TGTGCCAGCAGTTACCGGTCCAGGAGCACAGATACGCAGTATTTT. It codes for CASSYRSRSTDTQYF.

This clonotype was seen more than once but under ten times. The chain is built from TRBV13 and TRBJ2-7, with 9 bases aligning to TRBD1. V was clipped by 5 bases and J by 1 base; unmatched bases: 9. The CDR3 totals 16 residues. Per germline, CDR1 PRHDT and CDR2 FYEKMQ (reference sequence). The CDR3 reads CASSAGVGTGSYEQYF. CDR3 nucleotides: TGTGCCAGCAGCGCAGGCGTGGGGACAGGGTCCTACGAGCAGTACTTC.

This chain links TRBV5-1 with TRBJ2-5; 10 bases align to TRBD2. This CDR3 is 20 amino acids long. Losses at the gene ends were 4 bases for V and 0 bases for J; bases not matched to a gene: 18. Germline assignment: CDR1 SGHRS and CDR2 YFSETQ. CDR3 sequence: CASSQTWLASGSSDQETQYF. The CDR3 DNA sequence: TGCGCCAGCAGCCAAACCTGGTTGGCTAGCGGGAGTTCCGACCAAGAGACCCAGTACTTC.

The chain couples TRBV5-1 to TRBJ1-5, with D possibly matching TRBD1 (5 bases). The V end was cut by 0 bases, the J end by 9 bases, with 10 bases between. CDR3 length: 13 residues. Germline assignment: CDR1 SGHRS and CDR2 YFSETQ. CDR3 loop: CASSLGGLRPQHF. CDR3 nucleotides: TGCGCCAGCAGCTTGGGGGGGTTGCGGCCCCAGCATTTT.

There are a few counts of this clonotype. The V and J genes are TRBV20-1 and TRBJ2-5, with no clear D. The CDR3 consists of 13 residues. V lost 3 bases to trimming and J lost 6 bases, with 14 bases between them. Germline CDR1 reads DFQATT; CDR2 reads SNEGSKA (reference sequence). CDR3 coding DNA: TGCAGTGCTAGCGGGCCTGATTTGAAGACCCAGTACTTC. Amino acid sequence: CSASGPDLKTQYF.

In this sample, this clonotype turned up a few times. V is TRBV4-3 and J is TRBJ2-7, with 11 positions matching TRBD1. Per the germline V gene, CDR1 is LGHNA and CDR2 is YSLEER. V lost 3 bases to trimming and J lost 6 bases; unmatched junction nucleotides: 10. CDR3 length: 16 residues. CDR3 amino acids: CASSQVPGQGVFEQYF. For the CDR3, the DNA is TGCGCCAGCAGCCAGGTACCGGGACAGGGGGTCTTCGAGCAGTACTTC.

Many counts were recorded for this clonotype. This chain uses TRBV5-6 with TRBJ1-5, with no clear D. The CDR3 covers 14 residues. Germline V gene sequence: CDR1 SGHDT, CDR2 YYEEEE. With 0 bases removed from V and 2 bases from J, the gap between germline ends came to 6 bases. CDR3 region: CASSLAAGNQPQHF. The CDR3, as DNA: TGTGCCAGCAGCTTGGCGGCGGGCAATCAGCCCCAGCATTTT.

The chain couples TRBV10-3 to TRBJ2-5; D possibly corresponds to TRBD2 (6 bases). The CDR3 length is 14 residues. The V end was cut by 7 bases, the J end by 5 bases, with 17 bases between. Looked up from germline, CDR1 is ENHRY and CDR2 is SYGVKD. The CDR3 loop is CAIKEGTGAETQYF. The CDR3 coding sequence is TGTGCCATCAAGGAGGGTACCGGGGCCGAGACCCAGTACTTC.

This clonotype was found a few times. The CDR3 nucleotides are TGTGCCAGCAGTTTATCTCCCACAGGGAGCTCCTACGAGCAGTACTTC. Its translation is CASSLSPTGSSYEQYF. The chain recombines TRBV28 with TRBJ2-7; perhaps TRBD1 as D (6 bases). This CDR3 contains 16 residues. Trimming removed 1 base at V and 0 bases at J, with 13 bases between. In germline, CDR1 is MDHEN, CDR2 SYDVKM.

The chain links TRBV25-1 to TRBJ2-7; 10 bases are shared with TRBD2. V was pared by 2 bases and J by 6 bases, with 4 bases of the junction left unmatched. This CDR3 region has 14 residues. Germline loops: CDR1 MGHDK, CDR2 SYGVNS. CDR3 sequence (DNA): TGTGCCAGCAGTGAAAGGTTAGCGGGAGGCGAGCAGTACTTC. It encodes CASSERLAGGEQYF.

This clonotype was counted many times. The chain has TRBV10-3 and TRBJ2-7, with D possibly matching TRBD1 (6 bases). Trimming stripped 6 bases from V and 2 bases from J, with 14 bases between. CDR1 ENHRY and CDR2 SYGVKD come from the germline V gene. The CDR3 loop spans 14 amino acids. The CDR3 DNA reads TGTGCCATCAGCGCCCCAGGGGAACCCTACGAGCAGTACTTC. Its translation is CAISAPGEPYEQYF.

This clonotype came up a few times. The chain joins TRBV20-1 to TRBJ2-7; tentatively, D is TRBD2 (6 bases). The germline V gene encodes CDR1 DFQATT and CDR2 SNEGSKA (reference sequence). The CDR3 has 11 residues. Trimming took 6 bases from V and 5 from J, leaving 11 bases between them. The CDR3 nucleotides are TGCAGTGCCAGAAAGCGGGACGAGCAGTACTTC. Its translation: CSARKRDEQYF.

This clonotype occurred many times. V and J are TRBV29-1 and TRBJ1-1, with D tentatively TRBD1 (5 bases). Trimming cost V 0 bases and J 5 bases, with 16 bases left between them. The CDR3 has 15 residues. Germline V gene sequence: CDR1 SQVTM, CDR2 ANQGSEA. The CDR3: CSVEEGRGERTEAFF. CDR3 nucleotide sequence: TGCAGCGTTGAAGAAGGTCGAGGGGAGAGGACTGAAGCTTTCTTT.